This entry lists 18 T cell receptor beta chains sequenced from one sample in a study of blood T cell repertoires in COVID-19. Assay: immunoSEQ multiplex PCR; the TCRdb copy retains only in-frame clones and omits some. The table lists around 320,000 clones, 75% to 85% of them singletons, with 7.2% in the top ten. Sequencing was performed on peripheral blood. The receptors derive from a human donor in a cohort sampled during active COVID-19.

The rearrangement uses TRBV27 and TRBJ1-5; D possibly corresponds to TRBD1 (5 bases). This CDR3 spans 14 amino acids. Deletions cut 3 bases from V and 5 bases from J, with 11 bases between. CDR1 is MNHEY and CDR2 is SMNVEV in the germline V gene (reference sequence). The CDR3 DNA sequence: TGTGCCAGCAGTTTGGGGCAGGGCTATCAGCCCCAGCATTTT. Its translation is CASSLGQGYQPQHF.

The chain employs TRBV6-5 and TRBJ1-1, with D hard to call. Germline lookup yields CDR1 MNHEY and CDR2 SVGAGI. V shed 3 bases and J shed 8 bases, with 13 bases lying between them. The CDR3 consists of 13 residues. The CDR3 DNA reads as TGTGCCAGCAGTTATAGTAAGACGACAGAAGCTTTCTTT. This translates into CASSYSKTTEAFF.

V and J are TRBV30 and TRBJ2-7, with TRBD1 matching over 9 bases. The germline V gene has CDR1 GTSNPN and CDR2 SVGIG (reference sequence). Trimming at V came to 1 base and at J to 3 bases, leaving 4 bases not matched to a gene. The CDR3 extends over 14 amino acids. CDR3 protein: CAWSGDRAYYEQYF. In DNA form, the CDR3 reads TGTGCCTGGAGTGGGGACAGGGCATACTACGAGCAGTACTTC.

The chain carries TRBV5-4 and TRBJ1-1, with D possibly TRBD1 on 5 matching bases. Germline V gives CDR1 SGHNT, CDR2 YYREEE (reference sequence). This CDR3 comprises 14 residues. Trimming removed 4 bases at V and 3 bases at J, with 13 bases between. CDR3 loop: CASSVTVLDTEAFF. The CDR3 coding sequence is TGTGCCAGCAGCGTGACAGTCTTGGACACTGAAGCTTTCTTT.

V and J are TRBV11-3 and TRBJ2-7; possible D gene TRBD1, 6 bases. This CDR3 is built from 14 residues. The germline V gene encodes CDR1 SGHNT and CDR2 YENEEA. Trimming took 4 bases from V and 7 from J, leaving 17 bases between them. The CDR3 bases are TGTGCCAGCAGCTCCGGTCAGGGGAGTGATGAGCAGTACTTC. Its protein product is CASSSGQGSDEQYF.

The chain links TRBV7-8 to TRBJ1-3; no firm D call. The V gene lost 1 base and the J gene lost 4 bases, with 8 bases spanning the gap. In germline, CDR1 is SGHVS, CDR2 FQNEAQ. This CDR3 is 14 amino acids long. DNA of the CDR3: TGTGCCAGCAGCTTAGTCGCTATAGGAAACACCATATATTTT. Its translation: CASSLVAIGNTIYF.

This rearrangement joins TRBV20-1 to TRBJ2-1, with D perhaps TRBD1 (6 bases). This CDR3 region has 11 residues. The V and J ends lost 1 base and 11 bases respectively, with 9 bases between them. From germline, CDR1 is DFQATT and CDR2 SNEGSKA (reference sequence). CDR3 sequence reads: CSARAQGKQFF. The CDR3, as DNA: TGCAGTGCTAGAGCCCAGGGGAAGCAGTTCTTC.

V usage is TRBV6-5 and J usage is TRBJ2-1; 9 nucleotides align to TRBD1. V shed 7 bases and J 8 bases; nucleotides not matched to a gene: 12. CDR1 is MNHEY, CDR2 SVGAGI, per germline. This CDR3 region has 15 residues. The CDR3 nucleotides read TGTGCCAGCACCGAGGGGGGACAGGGTATAGATGAGCAGTTCTTC. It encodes CASTEGGQGIDEQFF.

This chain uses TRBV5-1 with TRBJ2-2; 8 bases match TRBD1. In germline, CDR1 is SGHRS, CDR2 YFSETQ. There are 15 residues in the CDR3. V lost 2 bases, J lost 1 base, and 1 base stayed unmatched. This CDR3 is CASSLGQGNTGELFF. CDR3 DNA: TGCGCCAGCAGCTTAGGACAGGGGAACACCGGGGAGCTGTTTTTT.

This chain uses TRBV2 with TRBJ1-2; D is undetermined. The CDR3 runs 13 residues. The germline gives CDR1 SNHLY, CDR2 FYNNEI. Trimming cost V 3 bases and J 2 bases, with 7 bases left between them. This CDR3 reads CASSELGNYGYTF. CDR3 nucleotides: TGTGCCAGCAGTGAGCTCGGGAACTATGGCTACACCTTC.

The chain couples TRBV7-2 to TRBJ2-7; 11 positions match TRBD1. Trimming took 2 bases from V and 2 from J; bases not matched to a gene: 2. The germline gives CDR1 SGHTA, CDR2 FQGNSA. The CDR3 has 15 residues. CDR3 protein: CASSLTGQGAYEQYF. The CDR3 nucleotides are TGTGCCAGCAGCTTAACGGGACAGGGGGCCTACGAGCAGTACTTC.

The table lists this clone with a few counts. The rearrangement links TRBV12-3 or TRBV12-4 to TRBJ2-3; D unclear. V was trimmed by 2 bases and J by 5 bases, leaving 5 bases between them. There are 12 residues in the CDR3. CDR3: CASSLPVDTQYF. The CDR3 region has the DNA TGTGCCAGCAGTTTACCCGTAGATACGCAGTATTTT.

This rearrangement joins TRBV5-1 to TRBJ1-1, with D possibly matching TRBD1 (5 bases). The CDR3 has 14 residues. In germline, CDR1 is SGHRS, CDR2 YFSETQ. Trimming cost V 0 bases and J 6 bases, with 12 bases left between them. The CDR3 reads CASSLGQSLAEAFF. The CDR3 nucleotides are TGCGCCAGCAGCTTGGGACAGAGTCTCGCTGAAGCTTTCTTT.

The CDR3 here is CASSYGQNNEKLFF. Written as DNA, the CDR3 is TGTGCCAGCAGCTACGGACAGAATAATGAAAAACTGTTTTTT. J is TRBJ1-4 and V is TRBV7-9; a weak D match, TRBD1 (6 bases). There are 14 residues in the CDR3. CDR1 SEHNR and CDR2 FQNEAQ come from the germline V gene (reference sequence). Trimming took 4 bases from V and 4 from J, leaving 10 bases between them.

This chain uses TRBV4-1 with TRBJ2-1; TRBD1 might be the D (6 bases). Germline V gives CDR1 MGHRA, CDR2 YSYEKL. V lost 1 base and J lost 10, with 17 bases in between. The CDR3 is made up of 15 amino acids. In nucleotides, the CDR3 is TGCGCCAGCAGCCAAGGGGCCTTACAGGGTTTGGAGCAGTTCTTC. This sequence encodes CASSQGALQGLEQFF.

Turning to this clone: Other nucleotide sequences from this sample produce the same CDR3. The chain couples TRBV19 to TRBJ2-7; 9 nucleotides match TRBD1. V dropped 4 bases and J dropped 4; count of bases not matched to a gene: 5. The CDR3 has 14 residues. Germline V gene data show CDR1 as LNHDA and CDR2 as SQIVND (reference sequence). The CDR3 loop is CASSTTGGGYEQYF. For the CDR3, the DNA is TGTGCCAGTAGTACTACAGGGGGCGGATACGAGCAGTACTTC.

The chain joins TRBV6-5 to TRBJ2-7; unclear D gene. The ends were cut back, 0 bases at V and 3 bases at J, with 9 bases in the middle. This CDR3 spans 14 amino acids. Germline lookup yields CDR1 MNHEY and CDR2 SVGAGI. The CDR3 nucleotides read TGTGCCAGCAGTTACTCCAGGATCTACTACGAGCAGTACTTC. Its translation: CASSYSRIYYEQYF.

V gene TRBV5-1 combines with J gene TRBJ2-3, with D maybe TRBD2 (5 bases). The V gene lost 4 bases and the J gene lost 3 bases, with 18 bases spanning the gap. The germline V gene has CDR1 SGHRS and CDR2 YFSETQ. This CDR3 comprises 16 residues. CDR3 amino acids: CASSVEIRGPTDTQYF. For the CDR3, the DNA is TGCGCCAGCAGCGTTGAAATAAGAGGGCCTACAGATACGCAGTATTTT. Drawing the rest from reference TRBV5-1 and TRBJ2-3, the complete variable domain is KAGVTQTPRYLIKTRGQQVTLSCSPISGHRSVSWYQQTPGQGLQFLFEYFSETQRNKGNFPGRFSGRQFSNSRSEMNVSTLELGDSALYLCASSVEIRGPTDTQYFGPGTRLTVL.